This T cell receptor (beta chain) was sequenced in a study of CD8 T cells in ankylosing spondylitis. Trimming removed 6 bases from V and 2 bases from J; junction bases left unmatched: 8. The CDR3 loop spans 15 amino acids. Whole-study results and caveats: Matched synovial fluid from ankylosing spondylitis patients was reported to be enriched for disease-linked clones. CD8+ by phenotype, disease-linked clones were relatively rare in peripheral blood.

This clonotype appeared a few times. The antigen is undetermined. TCRdb re-called the 5' RACE reads with MiXCR, one entry per CDR3 protein. The repertoire holds 200,000 to 300,000 distinct CDR3 sequences, about 9.1% seen once, with approximately 7% in the top ten. This TCR was recovered from a male donor with ankylosing spondylitis or in good health (not recorded which). The chain carries TRBV12-3 or TRBV12-4 and TRBJ2-7; 9 bases match TRBD1. Sequencing was performed on blood, either unsorted or a sorted T cell fraction (not recorded which). The CDR3: CASSRTGGGTYEQYF. The DNA of the CDR3 is TGTGCCAGCAGCCGCACAGGGGGCGGCACCTACGAGCAGTACTTC.